A selection of T cell receptor beta chains follows, all from one sample in a study of T-cell memory formation after mild COVID-19. TCRdb recomputed calls from the 5' RACE reads with MiXCR, one row per CDR3 protein. The sample yields about 110,000 distinct CDR3 sequences, around 15% seen once. The sample comprised PBMCs or a T cell subset sorted from them (not recorded which). These receptors were collected from an adult woman who had mild COVID-19 (a few samples of this study predate the infection). Cell type and time point are not known. Both conserved end residues are part of each CDR3. Each record gives: D gene, clone size, V gene, J gene, CDR3 DNA, CDR3 protein. D genes are given only for firm matches. Clone size is given for some rows only: seen once, a few or many times, or a class if the clone is expanded.

NA	many	TRBV7-9	TRBJ2-1	TGTGCCAGCAGCTTAGGGTCTGAGCAGTTCTTC	CASSLGSEQFF
NA	many	TRBV29-1	TRBJ2-1	TGCAGCGCCTCGACACAGGGAGGTGGTCATGAGCAGTTCTTC	CSASTQGGGHEQFF
TRBD1	NA	TRBV24-1	TRBJ2-1	TGTGCCACCAGTGGAACAGGACAGGGAAATGAGCAGTTCTTC	CATSGTGQGNEQFF
NA	few	TRBV30	TRBJ2-1	TGTGCCTGGAGTCTTGGGTACAATGAGCAGTTCTTC	CAWSLGYNEQFF
TRBD2	NA	TRBV5-1	TRBJ2-1	TGTGCCAGCGGGGGGAGCGGGTGGCCCGGGGATGAGCAGTTCTTC	CASGGSGWPGDEQFF
NA	NA	TRBV11-2	TRBJ1-1	TGTGCCAGCAGCTTAGAGGGGGCAACCGGGACTGAAGCTTTCTTT	CASSLEGATGTEAFF
TRBD2	few	TRBV9	TRBJ2-5	TGTGCCAGCAGCCCGCGGACTAGCGTGGAGACCCAGTACTTC	CASSPRTSVETQYF
NA	few	TRBV27	TRBJ2-7	TGTGCCAGCAGTTGGGACCATACCTACGAGCAGTACTTC	CASSWDHTYEQYF
TRBD2	NA	TRBV7-2	TRBJ2-2	TGTGCCAGCAGCTCCAGACTTATAGCGGGGGAGAACACCGGGGAGCTGTTTTTT	CASSSRLIAGENTGELFF
NA	NA	TRBV19	TRBJ1-1	TGTGCCAGTACCAGAGGGTCCGACACTGAAGCTTTCTTT	CASTRGSDTEAFF
TRBD2	NA	TRBV7-6	TRBJ2-5	TGTGCCAGCAGCTTCGCGGGGGGGACGGAAGAGACCCAGTACTTC	CASSFAGGTEETQYF
NA	NA	TRBV7-9	TRBJ2-1	TGTGCCAGCAGCTTGCCGGACAGTTACTCCTACAATGAGCAGTTCTTC	CASSLPDSYSYNEQFF
TRBD1	NA	TRBV27	TRBJ2-3	TGTGCCAGCAGTTCCACTTGGACAGGGGGGTCAGATACGCAGTATTTT	CASSSTWTGGSDTQYF
NA	many	TRBV30	TRBJ2-7	TGTGCCTGGAGTGTAAGTTCGGAAGGGTCGTGGGAGCAGTACTTC	CAWSVSSEGSWEQYF
TRBD2	NA	TRBV7-9	TRBJ2-3	TGTGCCAGCAGCTTAGGGCCGGCTAGCGGGGTAAACACAGATACGCAGTATTTT	CASSLGPASGVNTDTQYF
TRBD2	few	TRBV19	TRBJ2-5	TGTGCCAGTAGTGCGGCTATACTAGCGGGAGGGCGAGAGACCCAGTACTTC	CASSAAILAGGRETQYF
NA	few	TRBV25-1	TRBJ2-1	TGTGCCAGCACGGGGGCGCCCAATGAGCAGTTCTTC	CASTGAPNEQFF
NA	few	TRBV7-2	TRBJ2-7	TGTGCCAGCAGCTTACCCGGCCACGAAGGGGACTACGAGCAGTACTTC	CASSLPGHEGDYEQYF
TRBD1	NA	TRBV12-3/TRBV12-4	TRBJ1-4	TGTGCCAGCAGACTCGACAGGGGAGGCGAAAAACTGTTTTTT	CASRLDRGGEKLFF
TRBD1	NA	TRBV5-1	TRBJ1-3	TGCGCCAGCAGCCCGACAGGGTACCCTGGAAACACCATATATTTT	CASSPTGYPGNTIYF
TRBD1	NA	TRBV6-2/TRBV6-3	TRBJ2-7	TGTGCCAGCAGTCCCATCGGACAGGGAGACTACGAGCAGTACTTC	CASSPIGQGDYEQYF
TRBD1	few	TRBV14	TRBJ1-1	TGTGCCAGCAGCCAAGATCTCTCCGGGACAGGGTGGACCTTGAACACTGAAGCTTTCTTT	CASSQDLSGTGWTLNTEAFF
TRBD1	medium-sized	TRBV5-1	TRBJ1-1	TGCGCCAGCAGCTTGGAGCCACAGGGGGCGCGTGGCACTGAAGCTTTCTTT	CASSLEPQGARGTEAFF
TRBD1	few	TRBV6-1	TRBJ1-1	TGTGCCAGCAGTGAAGCGGAGGGGGCGAGTATGAACACTGAAGCTTTCTTT	CASSEAEGASMNTEAFF
NA	few	TRBV23-1	TRBJ2-3	TGCGCCAGCAACACGGGGGACCAAGTTGCAGATACGCAGTATTTT	CASNTGDQVADTQYF
NA	few	TRBV4-3	TRBJ2-1	TGCGCCAGCAGCCAGAGCCCCTCGACTACCCCCTCCTACAATGAGCAGTTCTTC	CASSQSPSTTPSYNEQFF
NA	NA	TRBV4-2	TRBJ2-3	TGTGCCAGCAGCCAGAGTCCGCGACCAACCACAGATACGCAGTATTTT	CASSQSPRPTTDTQYF
NA	NA	TRBV12-3/TRBV12-4	TRBJ1-2	TGTGCCAGCAGTTTAGGAGGGTTGAACTATGGCTACACCTTC	CASSLGGLNYGYTF
TRBD1	few	TRBV6-6	TRBJ1-5	TGTGCCAGCAGTCACGGACAGGATCGGTTTAGCAATCAGCCCCAGCATTTT	CASSHGQDRFSNQPQHF
TRBD1	few	TRBV10-3	TRBJ2-7	TGTGCCATCAGTGACGGGACAGTAATCTACGAGCAGTACTTC	CAISDGTVIYEQYF
NA	NA	TRBV20-1	TRBJ2-1	TGCAGTGCTAGCCCATGGGGGTCGGTATACAATGAGCAGTTCTTC	CSASPWGSVYNEQFF
TRBD1	few	TRBV5-6	TRBJ1-1	TGTGCCAGCAACTTGCGACAGGGGCGGGAAGCTTTCTTT	CASNLRQGREAFF
NA	NA	TRBV19	TRBJ1-1	TGTGCCAGTAGCCAGGGGTCTTACACTGAAGCTTTCTTT	CASSQGSYTEAFF
TRBD2	few	TRBV20-1	TRBJ2-5	TGCAGTGCTATAGGGACTAGCGGGAGTACAGAGACCCAGTACTTC	CSAIGTSGSTETQYF
NA	once	TRBV14	TRBJ2-7	TGTGCCAGCAGCCAAGATCATGGGAGTAATTCCTACGAGCAGTACTTC	CASSQDHGSNSYEQYF
NA	NA	TRBV6-2/TRBV6-3	TRBJ2-2	TGTGCCAGCAGTTACTCGGGGCAGGCGACCGGGGAGCTGTTTTTT	CASSYSGQATGELFF
NA	NA	TRBV4-1	TRBJ2-1	TGCGCCAGCAGCCAGACCCTCTCCGGGACGGGCGAGTTCTTC	CASSQTLSGTGEFF
TRBD1	NA	TRBV23-1	TRBJ2-7	TGCGCCAGCGGCTCTACAAGGGACAGGGTCTACGAGCAGTACTTC	CASGSTRDRVYEQYF
TRBD2	few	TRBV11-2	TRBJ2-1	TGTGCCAGCAGCCGAAGCGGGAGCTCCTACAATGAGCAGTTCTTC	CASSRSGSSYNEQFF
TRBD2	NA	TRBV13	TRBJ2-5	TGTGCCAGCAGCTTAGTCCCCGGGGGGGCCCAAATGCGGGAGACCCAGTACTTC	CASSLVPGGAQMRETQYF
NA	NA	TRBV2	TRBJ1-2	TGTGCCAGCAGTGAATGGGACGGCTATGGCTACACCTTC	CASSEWDGYGYTF
NA	NA	TRBV5-1	TRBJ2-7	TGCGCCAGCAGCTCCTCGGGGGAGAGCTACGAGCAGTACTTC	CASSSSGESYEQYF
TRBD1	NA	TRBV28	TRBJ2-3	TGTGCCAGCAGTTTAAGACAGGGATGGTTGGATACGCAGTATTTT	CASSLRQGWLDTQYF
NA	few	TRBV5-1	TRBJ2-5	TGCGCCAGCAGCTTAGGTGACCAAGAGACCCAGTACTTC	CASSLGDQETQYF
NA	few	TRBV12-3/TRBV12-4	TRBJ2-5	TGTGCCAGCAGTTTTTCGGGACAACCGTACCAAGAGACCCAGTACTTC	CASSFSGQPYQETQYF
NA	few	TRBV6-6	TRBJ1-4	TGTGCCAGCAGTAACCCAGGGGAACTGTTTTTT	CASSNPGELFF
NA	few	TRBV2	TRBJ1-5	TGTGCCAGCAGTGAACTTGGCTATCAGCCCCAGCATTTT	CASSELGYQPQHF
NA	few	TRBV5-1	TRBJ1-1	TGCGCCAGCAGCCTCTCGGGGCCCACTGAAGCTTTCTTT	CASSLSGPTEAFF
NA	NA	TRBV30	TRBJ2-1	TGTGCCTGGTCAACGGGAAATGGGAGAAATGAGCAGTTCTTC	CAWSTGNGRNEQFF
TRBD2	NA	TRBV7-9	TRBJ2-3	TGTGCCAGCAGCTTAGCGCGACTAGCGGGGGGGAGCACAGATACGCAGTATTTT	CASSLARLAGGSTDTQYF
NA	few	TRBV15	TRBJ2-5	TGTGCCACCAGCAGAGAAGCTAGCACCTTAGAGACCCAGTACTTC	CATSREASTLETQYF